This TCR beta chain is from a study of shared clonotypes between healthy human individuals. Whole-study context: A couple of female and three male donors aged 18 to 49 were enrolled.

The germline V gene has CDR1 MDHEN and CDR2 SYDVKM. V was pared by 9 bases and J by 2 bases, with 10 bases between. The CDR3 spans 12 residues. With respect to this clone: The target antigen is unknown.

Study findings and constraints: Clonotype sharing among the donors was expected to vary with sequencing depth.

Each donor was a Caucasian adult residing in Nashville, Tennessee. Assay used: immunoSEQ multiplex PCR; TCRdb lists only in-frame clones, some missing. This table holds over a million clones, approximately 96% found once. The sequencing input was naive CD4+ T cells sorted from blood. Subset indicated: CD45RA+ positively selected. The TCR sequence derives from a man aged 30 to 45 in good health. The chain has TRBV28 and TRBJ1-1; D gene ambiguous. The CDR3 nucleotides read TGTGCCAGTTCAGTACCCAACACTGAAGCTTTCTTT. Protein sequence: CASSVPNTEAFF.